The 9 T cell receptor beta chains presented below share a single source sample, sequenced in a study of blood T cells in healthy people across ages. A second PCR of 7 to 11 cycles used a sample-barcoded 5' primer and a J-beta primer mix. MiXCR was run by TCRdb on the 5' RACE reads, yielding one entry per CDR3 protein. The sample gives about 770,000 distinct CDR3 sequences, around two fifths of which show up once; about a fifth is in the top ten. The sequenced sample consisted of blood. Receptors originate from a man aged 60 to 69 in good health.

The J gene is TRBJ2-1, the V gene TRBV10-2; D unresolved. The CDR3 consists of 13 residues. Germline CDR1 WSHSY, CDR2 SAAADI. V dropped 3 bases and J dropped 10 bases, with 13 bases sitting between them. The DNA for the CDR3 is TGCGCCAGCAGTGATTCGAAGACGGTCGAGCAGTTCTTC. It encodes CASSDSKTVEQFF.

The genes are TRBV18 and TRBJ1-2; the D gene is possibly TRBD1 (5 bases). The ends were cut back, 1 base at V and 3 bases at J, with 15 bases in the middle. The germline V gene encodes CDR1 KGHSH and CDR2 LQKENI. This CDR3 region has 16 residues. CDR3 sequence: CASSPQASGGYYGYTF. The CDR3, as DNA: TGTGCCAGCTCACCACAGGCGTCCGGGGGATACTATGGCTACACCTTC. Combining the CDR3 with reference TRBV18 and TRBJ1-2 gives the whole variable domain NAGVMQNPRHLVRRRGQEARLRCSPMKGHSHVYWYRQLPEEGLKFMVYLQKENIIDESGMPKERFSAEFPKEGPSILRIQQVVRGDSAAYFCASSPQASGGYYGYTFGSGTRLTVV.

This clonotype was recorded a few times. The rearrangement links TRBV15 to TRBJ2-3; TRBD1 aligns across 8 bases. Per germline, CDR1 LNHNV and CDR2 YYDKDF (reference sequence). The CDR3 runs 15 residues. The ends lost 2 bases at V and 2 bases at J; junction bases unmatched: 3. The CDR3 DNA sequence: TGTGCCACCAGCAGATCGGGACAGGACACAGATACGCAGTATTTT. It specifies CATSRSGQDTDTQYF.

This clonotype was picked up a small number of times. The chain joins TRBV12-3 or TRBV12-4 to TRBJ1-1; 9 nucleotides match TRBD1. Trimming cost V 5 bases and J 5 bases; bases outside gene matches: 9. CDR3 size: 15 residues. CDR3 sequence reads: CASSRGGTGLTEAFF. CDR3 DNA: TGTGCCAGCAGTCGGGGCGGGACAGGGTTAACTGAAGCTTTCTTT.

The chain couples TRBV3-1 to TRBJ2-5, with 11 bases that match TRBD2. V shed 0 bases and J 3 bases; nucleotides not matched to a gene: 3. Germline lookup yields CDR1 LGHDT and CDR2 YNNKEL (reference sequence). The CDR3 totals 16 residues. The CDR3 protein is CASSQDLSGGEETQYF. DNA for the CDR3: TGTGCCAGCAGCCAAGACCTTAGCGGGGGGGAAGAGACCCAGTACTTC.

The chain has TRBV6-2 or TRBV6-3 and TRBJ2-3, with a possible D match to TRBD2 (6 bases). Germline lookup yields CDR1 MNHEY and CDR2 SVGEGT. The CDR3 runs 13 residues. Trimming left V 2 bases short and J 4 bases short, with 7 bases between. In nucleotides, the CDR3 is TGTGCCAGCAGTTACGGAGGGGCAGATACGCAGTATTTT. Translating it yields CASSYGGADTQYF.

The chain couples TRBV27 to TRBJ2-5, with 8 nucleotides matching TRBD1. The J call may be in error: the DNA end matches TRBJ2-7 better. Germline CDR1 is MNHEY and CDR2 is SMNVEV (reference sequence). The CDR3 has 17 residues. The CDR3 region is CASSFLRQGSSGYEQYF. CDR3 DNA: TGTGCCAGCAGTTTTTTGCGACAGGGGTCTTCAGGATACGAGCAGTACTTC.

This chain uses TRBV7-2 with TRBJ1-4, with 8 bases fitting TRBD1. In germline, CDR1 is SGHTA, CDR2 FQGNSA. CDR3 length: 15 residues. Trimming cost V 5 bases and J 3 bases; bases outside gene matches: 5. The CDR3: CASSPRQGSNEKLFF. CDR3 DNA sequence: TGTGCCAGCAGCCCCCGACAGGGGTCTAATGAAAAACTGTTTTTT.

The gene calls are TRBV5-1 and TRBJ2-7; no reliable D call. The CDR3 spans 16 residues. From germline, CDR1 is SGHRS and CDR2 YFSETQ. V was shortened by 0 bases and J by 2 bases, with 15 bases between the two germline ends. The CDR3 loop reads CASSLAFTGSPYEQYF. CDR3 sequence (DNA): TGCGCCAGCAGCTTGGCCTTCACGGGCTCCCCCTACGAGCAGTACTTC.